This is a list of T cell receptor beta chains from one sample in a study of T cell responses to AZD1222 COVID-19 vaccine. Clones were sequenced by immunoSEQ multiplex PCR, and TCRdb holds only the in-frame ones, with some missing. This sample has some 130,000 clones, with 90% found just once. Sequencing was performed on peripheral blood, taken on day 0 of AZD1222 vaccination. All receptors derive from an adult in good health. CDR3s include the opening cysteine and the closing phenylalanine or tryptophan. A D gene is named only where the DNA matches it firmly. Clone size is stated in some rows and not others, as once, few, many or a class when expanded.

TRBJ1-3	TRBD1	TRBV19	.	16	CASSVATGAVGNTIYF	TGTGCCAGTAGTGTAGCTACAGGGGCCGTTGGAAACACCATATATTTT
TRBJ1-2	.	TRBV2	.	11	CASSEQRGYTF	TGTGCCAGCAGTGAACAGCGAGGCTACACCTTC
TRBJ1-5	.	TRBV10-2	.	15	CASSESGGSNQPQHF	TGCGCCAGCAGTGAGTCTGGGGGCAGCAATCAGCCCCAGCATTTT
TRBJ2-6	.	TRBV15	once	16	CATSRGALSGANVLTF	TGTGCCACCAGCAGAGGGGCCCTCTCTGGGGCCAACGTCCTGACTTTC
TRBJ1-2	.	TRBV12-3/TRBV12-4	.	11	CASSQVSGYTF	TGTGCCAGCAGTCAGGTTTCTGGCTACACCTTC
TRBJ1-1	.	TRBV6-2/TRBV6-3	.	13	CASSYQKNTEAFF	TGTGCCAGCAGTTACCAGAAGAACACTGAAGCTTTCTTT
TRBJ1-3	.	TRBV6-5	.	14	CASSYSGSGNTIYF	TGTGCCAGCAGTTACTCCGGATCTGGAAACACCATATATTTT
TRBJ2-1	TRBD2	TRBV11-2	.	17	CASSFLFGLAISREQFF	TGTGCCAGCAGCTTCTTGTTCGGACTAGCCATTTCTCGTGAGCAGTTCTTC
TRBJ2-3	.	TRBV30	.	16	CAWSLGRATSTDTQYF	TGTGCCTGGAGTTTAGGTCGGGCAACTAGCACAGATACGCAGTATTTT
TRBJ2-3	TRBD2	TRBV7-2	.	15	CASSSRLAGVVTQYF	TGTGCTAGCAGCTCCCGACTAGCGGGGGTCGTAACGCAGTATTTT
TRBJ2-3	.	TRBV9	.	17	CASSPEGGQAGTDTQYF	TGTGCCAGCAGCCCTGAGGGAGGACAGGCCGGCACAGATACGCAGTATTTT
TRBJ2-7	.	TRBV4-1	.	13	CASRQRGNYEQYF	TGCGCCAGCAGGCAGAGGGGGAACTACGAGCAGTACTTC
TRBJ2-5	.	TRBV5-6	.	15	CASSARTMYQETQYF	TGTGCCAGCAGCGCTAGGACAATGTACCAAGAGACCCAGTACTTC
TRBJ2-7	.	TRBV24-1	.	14	CATSDAVSSYEQYF	TGTGCCACCAGTGATGCAGTTAGCTCCTACGAGCAGTACTTC
TRBJ2-3	.	TRBV15	.	16	CATSKAGSERVYTQYF	TGTGCCACCAGCAAGGCCGGGAGTGAGAGGGTGTATACGCAGTATTTT
TRBJ1-4	TRBD1	TRBV4-1	.	18	CASSPWTGSFVTNEKLFF	TGCGCCAGCAGCCCCTGGACAGGGTCCTTCGTAACTAATGAAAAACTGTTTTTT
TRBJ1-1	.	TRBV19	.	14	CASSPLPKTAEAFF	TGTGCCAGTAGCCCCTTACCTAAAACCGCTGAAGCTTTCTTT
TRBJ1-2	TRBD1	TRBV27	once	15	CASSITTGGLGGYTF	TGTGCCAGCAGTATAACAACAGGGGGTTTAGGTGGCTACACCTTC
TRBJ2-1	.	TRBV9	.	14	CASASSPTGHEQFF	TGTGCCAGCGCCTCTAGCCCCACGGGCCATGAGCAGTTCTTC
TRBJ1-6	.	TRBV4-1	.	13	CASSQLQDSPLHF	TGCGCCAGCAGCCAACTACAGGATTCACCCCTCCACTTT
TRBJ1-5	.	TRBV4-1	.	16	CASSPGQGPKGQPQHF	TGCGCCAGCAGCCCCGGCCAGGGTCCTAAGGGCCAGCCCCAGCATTTT
TRBJ2-1	TRBD2	TRBV4-2	.	17	CASSPLKTSGSYNEQFF	TGTGCCAGCAGCCCTCTGAAAACTAGCGGCTCCTACAATGAGCAGTTCTTC
TRBJ2-2	.	TRBV7-6	.	15	CASSSRQPNTGELFF	TGTGCCAGCAGCTCGAGACAACCGAACACCGGGGAGCTGTTTTTT
TRBJ2-4	.	TRBV5-5	.	15	CASSPGLLAKNIQYF	TGTGCCAGCAGCCCTGGACTATTAGCCAAAAACATTCAGTACTTC
TRBJ2-7	TRBD2	TRBV7-2	.	13	CASSYSGDYEQYF	TGTGCCAGCAGCTACAGCGGGGACTACGAGCAGTACTTC
TRBJ1-2	.	TRBV19	.	14	CASNWAGGDNGYTF	TGTGCCAGTAATTGGGCAGGAGGGGACAATGGCTACACCTTC
TRBJ2-5	.	TRBV28	.	17	CASSLMGLGREQETQYF	TGTGCCAGCAGTTTAATGGGTTTGGGCAGGGAGCAAGAGACCCAGTACTTC
TRBJ1-5	.	TRBV30	.	15	CAWRGARTGGQPQHF	TGTGCCTGGAGAGGGGCCCGGACGGGTGGTCAGCCCCAGCATTTT
TRBJ2-1	.	TRBV10-2	.	15	CASSDNTISYNEQFF	TGCGCCAGCAGTGATAATACCATCTCCTACAATGAGCAGTTCTTC
TRBJ2-7	.	TRBV27	.	13	CASSFGLRYEQYF	TGTGCCAGCAGTTTTGGACTTCGCTACGAGCAGTACTTC
TRBJ2-3	.	TRBV6-5	.	13	CASRKTSGNTQYF	TGTGCCAGCAGAAAGACTAGTGGAAATACGCAGTATTTT
TRBJ2-7	TRBD1	TRBV9	.	14	CASSPGQGAYEQYF	TGTGCCAGCAGCCCTGGACAGGGGGCCTACGAGCAGTACTTC
TRBJ2-7	.	TRBV6-2/TRBV6-3	.	16	CASSRVRTASSYEQYF	TGTGCCAGCAGCCGTGTCCGGACGGCGAGCTCCTACGAGCAGTACTTC
TRBJ2-3	TRBD2	TRBV6-5	once	15	CASTETSGGADTQYF	TGTGCCAGCACCGAAACGAGCGGGGGGGCAGATACGCAGTATTTT
TRBJ1-5	.	TRBV3-1/TRBV3-2	.	14	CASSQDWGGQPQHF	TGTGCCAGCAGCCAAGATTGGGGGGGACAGCCCCAGCATTTT
TRBJ2-7	TRBD1	TRBV28	.	14	CASSPDRGGYEQYF	TGTGCCAGCAGCCCGGACAGGGGCGGATACGAGCAGTACTTC
TRBJ2-7	.	TRBV21-1	.	16	CASSKVSQGNTYEQYF	TGTGCCAGCAGCAAAGTTAGCCAGGGGAATACCTACGAGCAGTACTTC
TRBJ2-3	.	TRBV5-1	.	16	CASSLAGAGRTDTQYF	TGCGCCAGCAGCTTGGCCGGGGCGGGGAGGACAGATACGCAGTATTTT
TRBJ1-3	.	TRBV10-1	.	14	CASSQGTSGNTIYF	TGCGCCAGCAGTCAGGGAACCTCTGGAAACACCATATATTTT
TRBJ1-5	.	TRBV18	.	14	CASSPDYSNQPQHF	TGTGCCAGCTCACCAGATTATAGCAATCAGCCCCAGCATTTT
TRBJ2-1	.	TRBV24-1	.	16	CATSDSPGPGTPKQFF	TGTGCCACCAGTGATTCACCGGGACCGGGGACGCCGAAACAGTTCTTC
TRBJ1-1	.	TRBV21-1	.	15	CASSLGDRENTEAFF	TGTGCCAGCAGCCTCGGTGACAGAGAGAACACTGAAGCTTTCTTT
TRBJ1-6	TRBD1	TRBV6-4	.	14	CASSRDRDNSPLHF	TGTGCCAGCAGCCGGGACAGGGACAATTCACCCCTCCACTTT
TRBJ2-7	.	TRBV7-9	once	13	CASSARQYYEQYF	TGTGCCAGCAGCGCCAGACAGTACTACGAGCAGTACTTC